This entry is about one T cell receptor (beta chain). Antigen: not known. The repertoire was sequenced with immunoSEQ multiplex PCR; TCRdb's copy has only in-frame clones and lacks some. The sample has tens of thousands of clones, roughly four fifths seen once. The data are from a study of OX40 agonist ivuxolimab in advanced cancers. Study information: Eligibility rules accepted prior anti-PD-1, anti-PD-L1 or anti-CTLA-4 therapy, and over 30% had some. In three patients, partial responses were observed, one with hepatocellular carcinoma and two with cutaneous melanoma. Study conclusions and caveats: Within 6 weeks, CD4+ and CD8+ blood T cells expanded clonally at 0.1 to 3.0 mg/kg. The average count of expanded clones was higher among CD8+ T cells than among CD4+.

The CDR3 length is 15 residues. Germline CDR1 SGHNT, CDR2 YYREEE (reference sequence). Trimming removed 4 bases at V and 3 bases at J, with 14 bases between. Sample: CD4+ or CD8+ T cells sorted from blood, taken in a trial of the OX40 agonist ivuxolimab. The chain has TRBV5-4 and TRBJ2-1; the D gene is possibly TRBD1 (6 bases). The clonotype was recovered from an adult with an advanced solid tumor such as melanoma, head and neck, liver or kidney cancer. CDR3 sequence: CASSQDSASYNEQFF. As DNA, the CDR3 is TGTGCCAGCAGCCAGGACAGCGCTAGCTACAATGAGCAGTTCTTC.